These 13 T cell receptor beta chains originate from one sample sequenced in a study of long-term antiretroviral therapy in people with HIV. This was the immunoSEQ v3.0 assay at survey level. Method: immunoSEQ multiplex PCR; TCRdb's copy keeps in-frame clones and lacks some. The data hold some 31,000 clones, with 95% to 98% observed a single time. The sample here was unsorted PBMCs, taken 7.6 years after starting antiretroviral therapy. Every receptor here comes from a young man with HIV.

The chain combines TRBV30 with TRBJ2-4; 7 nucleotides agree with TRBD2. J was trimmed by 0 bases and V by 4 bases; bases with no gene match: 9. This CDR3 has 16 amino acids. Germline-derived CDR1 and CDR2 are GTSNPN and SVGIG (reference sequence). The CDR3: CAWNISGFLAKNIQYF. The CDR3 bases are TGTGCCTGGAACATTAGCGGGTTCTTAGCCAAAAACATTCAGTACTTC.

This CDR3 is CASIPSLGSNQPQHF. CDR3 DNA: TGTGCCAGCATTCCTTCCCTTGGGAGCAATCAGCCCCAGCATTTT. The gene calls are TRBV6-5 and TRBJ1-5; the D is unclear. Germline CDR1 reads MNHEY; CDR2 reads SVGAGI. V shed 7 bases and J shed 1 base, with 14 bases lying between them. The CDR3 is 15 amino acids.

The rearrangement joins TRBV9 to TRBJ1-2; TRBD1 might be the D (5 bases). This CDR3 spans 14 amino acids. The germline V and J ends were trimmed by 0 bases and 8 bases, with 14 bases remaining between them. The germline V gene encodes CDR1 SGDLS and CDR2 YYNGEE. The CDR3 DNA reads TGTGCCAGCAGCGTAGGGGGGGGGTTCGAGGGCTACACCTTC. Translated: CASSVGGGFEGYTF.

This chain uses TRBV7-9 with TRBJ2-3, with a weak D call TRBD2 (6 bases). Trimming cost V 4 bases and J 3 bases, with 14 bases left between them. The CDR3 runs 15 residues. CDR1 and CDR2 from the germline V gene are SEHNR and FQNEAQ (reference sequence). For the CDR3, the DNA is TGTGCCAGCAGCTCAATGGGGGGTGGGACAGATACGCAGTATTTT. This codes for CASSSMGGGTDTQYF.

CDR3: CASSPQGPGELFF. Written as DNA, the CDR3 is TGTGCCAGTAGCCCACAGGGTCCCGGGGAGCTGTTTTTT. The rearrangement links TRBV19 to TRBJ2-2, with a weak D call TRBD1 (6 bases). Germline lookup yields CDR1 LNHDA and CDR2 SQIVND (reference sequence). V lost 6 bases, J lost 6 bases, and 11 bases lay in between. The CDR3 covers 13 residues.

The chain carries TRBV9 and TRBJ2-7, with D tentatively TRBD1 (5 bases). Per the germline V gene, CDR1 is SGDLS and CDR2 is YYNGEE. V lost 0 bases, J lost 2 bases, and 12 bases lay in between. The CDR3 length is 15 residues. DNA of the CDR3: TGTGCCAGCAGCGTAGACGACAGCCTGCCCTACGAGCAGTACTTC. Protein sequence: CASSVDDSLPYEQYF.

The CDR3 DNA reads as TGTGCCACCAGCAGCATCCAGACAGGCTATGGCTACACCTTC. Encoded protein: CATSSIQTGYGYTF. The genes are TRBV15 and TRBJ1-2; TRBD1 might be the D (6 bases). The V and J ends lost 3 bases and 4 bases respectively, with 12 bases between them. From germline, CDR1 is LNHNV and CDR2 YYDKDF (reference sequence). The CDR3 is 14 amino acids.

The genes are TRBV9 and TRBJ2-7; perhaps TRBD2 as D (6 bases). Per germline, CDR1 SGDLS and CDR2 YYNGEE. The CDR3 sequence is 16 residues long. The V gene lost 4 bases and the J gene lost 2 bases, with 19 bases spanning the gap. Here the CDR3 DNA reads TGTGCCAGCAGCCCGTACGGGGCTAGCGCAACCTACGAGCAGTACTTC. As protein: CASSPYGASATYEQYF.

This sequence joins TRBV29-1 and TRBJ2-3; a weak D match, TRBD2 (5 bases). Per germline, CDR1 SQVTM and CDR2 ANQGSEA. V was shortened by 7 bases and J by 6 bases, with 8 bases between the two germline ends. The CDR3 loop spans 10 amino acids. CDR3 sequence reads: CSEDSDTQYF. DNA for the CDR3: TGCAGCGAGGACTCGGATACGCAGTATTTT.

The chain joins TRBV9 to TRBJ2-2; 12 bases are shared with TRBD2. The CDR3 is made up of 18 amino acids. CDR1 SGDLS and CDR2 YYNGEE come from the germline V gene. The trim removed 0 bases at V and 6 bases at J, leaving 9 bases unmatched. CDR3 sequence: CASSVVPSGGAMAGELFF. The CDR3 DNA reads TGTGCCAGCAGCGTAGTTCCTAGCGGGGGGGCTATGGCCGGGGAGCTGTTTTTT.

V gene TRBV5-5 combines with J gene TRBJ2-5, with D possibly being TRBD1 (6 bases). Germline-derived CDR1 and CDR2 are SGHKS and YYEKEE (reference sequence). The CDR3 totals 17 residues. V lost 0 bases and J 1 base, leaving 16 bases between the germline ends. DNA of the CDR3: TGTGCCAGCAGCTTGGTTCCCGCGACAGGCTTCCAAGAGACCCAGTACTTC. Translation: CASSLVPATGFQETQYF.

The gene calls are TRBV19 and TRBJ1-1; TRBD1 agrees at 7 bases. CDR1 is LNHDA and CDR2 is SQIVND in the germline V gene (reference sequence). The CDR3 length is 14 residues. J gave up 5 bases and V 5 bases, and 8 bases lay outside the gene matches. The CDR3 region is CASSPRQGRTEAFF. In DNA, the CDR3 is TGTGCCAGTAGTCCGAGACAGGGACGTACTGAAGCTTTCTTT. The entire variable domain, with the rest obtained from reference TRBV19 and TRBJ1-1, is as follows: DGGITQSPKYLFRKEGQNVTLSCEQNLNHDAMYWYRQDPGQGLRLIYYSQIVNDFQKGDIAEGYSVSREKKESFPLTVTSAQKNPTAFYLCASSPRQGRTEAFFGQGTRLTVV.

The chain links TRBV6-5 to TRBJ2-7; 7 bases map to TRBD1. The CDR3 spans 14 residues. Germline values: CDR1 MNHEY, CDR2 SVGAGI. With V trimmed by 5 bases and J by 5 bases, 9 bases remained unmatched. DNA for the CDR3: TGTGCCAGCAGTGTACAGGGGAGTGCGGACGAGCAGTACTTC. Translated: CASSVQGSADEQYF.